The entry below gives a single T cell receptor (beta chain) sequence along with its context. The entry originates in a study of blood T cell repertoires in COVID-19. The overall study: Whether acute or convalescent, the COVID-19 samples came from the United States, Italy and Spain. The analysed material was cDNA or gDNA that came from T cells, B-cell-depleted T cells, or PBMCs.

There are 13 residues in the CDR3. Trimming took off 3 bases at V and 6 bases at J, with 11 bases between the two ends. Under the authors' procedure: Estimation of nucleated cell counts relied on the amplification of reference gene primers. The data were produced by immunoSEQ multiplex PCR, yet TCRdb's version contains in-frame clones alone and is incomplete. V, J and clone size are those of that table, while D and trimming were read from the DNA. This sample has some 100,000 clones, with around four fifths found just once. The chain has TRBV12-3 or TRBV12-4 and TRBJ1-1; D uncertain. The receptor's source is a woman in her 70s with acute or convalescent COVID-19. The specimen sequenced was peripheral blood. The CDR3 bases are TGTGCCAGCAGTTTGGCCGGGGTGTCTGAAGCTTTCTTT. This codes for CASSLAGVSEAFF.